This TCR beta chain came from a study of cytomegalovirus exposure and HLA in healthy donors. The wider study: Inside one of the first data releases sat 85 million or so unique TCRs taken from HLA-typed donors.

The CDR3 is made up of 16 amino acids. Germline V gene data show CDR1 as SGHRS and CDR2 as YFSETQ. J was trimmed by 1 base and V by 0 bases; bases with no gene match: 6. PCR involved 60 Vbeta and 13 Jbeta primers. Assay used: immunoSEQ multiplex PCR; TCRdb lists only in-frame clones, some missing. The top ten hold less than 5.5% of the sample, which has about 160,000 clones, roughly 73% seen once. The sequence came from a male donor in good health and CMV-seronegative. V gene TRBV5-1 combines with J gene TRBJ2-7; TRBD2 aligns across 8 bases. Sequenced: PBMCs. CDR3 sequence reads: CASSLAVGLGSYEQYF. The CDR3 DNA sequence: TGCGCCAGCAGCTTGGCCGTGGGACTAGGTTCCTACGAGCAGTACTTC.